These 18 T cell receptor beta chains were all obtained from the same sample, sequenced in a study of blood T cells in healthy people across ages (dated by TCRdb to 2014 to 2015). The receptor library was made with 5' RACE. Sequenced using an Illumina HiSeq 2500. A second 7 to 11 cycle PCR used a sample-barcoded 5' primer and a J-beta primer mix. The raw public data were reprocessed by TCRdb itself: fastp quality trimming at Q25, MiXCR clonotype calling, in-frame beta chains only. CDR3 protein duplicates are merged, each entry listing the most common genes and DNA. The sample table lists 550,000 to 700,000 distinct CDR3 sequences, 27% of them with a count of one. The leading ten clones occupy around a sixth of the sample. The specimen was blood. All receptors come from a woman in her 70s in good health.

This clonotype was counted many times. V usage is TRBV4-2 and J usage is TRBJ2-7; TRBD2 matches at 9 bases. V shed 1 base, J shed 5 bases, and the junction held 9 bases outside the gene matches. From germline, CDR1 is LGHNA and CDR2 YNFKEQ. The CDR3 is made up of 16 amino acids. The CDR3 spells CASSQVLASGANEQYF. The CDR3, as DNA: TGTGCCAGCAGCCAAGTCTTGGCTAGCGGGGCTAACGAGCAGTACTTC.

The table lists this clonotype with a few counts. The chain is built from TRBV18 and TRBJ2-4, with 8 bases aligning to TRBD2. Germline V CDR1 and CDR2: KGHSH, LQKENI. V gave up 3 bases and J gave up 7 bases; unmatched junction bases: 8. The CDR3 is 15 amino acids. The CDR3 region is CASSPSSGGGNIQYF. As DNA, the CDR3 is TGTGCCAGCTCACCCAGCAGCGGGGGAGGGAACATTCAGTACTTC.

V and J are TRBV5-1 and TRBJ2-3, with D hard to call. This CDR3 has 16 amino acids. CDR1 is SGHRS and CDR2 is YFSETQ in the germline V gene. V lost 2 bases to trimming and J lost 0 bases, with 13 bases between them. The CDR3 DNA reads as TGCGCCAGCAGCTTCCAAACTCAGATCAGCACAGATACGCAGTATTTT. It specifies CASSFQTQISTDTQYF. Together with reference TRBV5-1 and TRBJ2-3, the CDR3 gives the full variable domain: KAGVTQTPRYLIKTRGQQVTLSCSPISGHRSVSWYQQTPGQGLQFLFEYFSETQRNKGNFPGRFSGRQFSNSRSEMNVSTLELGDSALYLCASSFQTQISTDTQYFGPGTRLTVL.

The chain uses TRBV10-3 and TRBJ2-5, with 8 bases lining up with TRBD1. The tail of the sequence fits TRBJ2-1 better, so the J call may be wrong. The CDR3 contains 12 residues. Germline V gives CDR1 ENHRY, CDR2 SYGVKD. CDR3 coding DNA: TGTGCCACCGGACAGGGTCGAGGTGAGCAGTTCTTC. Translation: CATGQGRGEQFF.

This clonotype was observed a handful of times. The chain employs TRBV20-1 and TRBJ1-1; possibly TRBD1 for D (6 bases). The ends were cut back, 3 bases at V and 3 bases at J, with 14 bases in the middle. This CDR3 contains 14 residues. Germline V gene sequence: CDR1 DFQATT, CDR2 SNEGSKA (reference sequence). The CDR3 DNA reads TGCAGTGCTAGTGGGACCAGGGGCCACACTGAAGCTTTCTTT. Residues: CSASGTRGHTEAFF.

This clonotype has only a few counts. V gene TRBV2 combines with J gene TRBJ2-5; perhaps D is TRBD1 or TRBD2 (5 bases each). Trimming pared 7 bases from V and 7 bases from J, leaving 16 bases between. This CDR3 comprises 13 residues. Per germline, CDR1 SNHLY and CDR2 FYNNEI. DNA of the CDR3: TGTGCCAGCACCCCTGGGGGTCATTGGACCCAGTACTTC. Its protein product is CASTPGGHWTQYF.

In this sample, this clonotype turned up a few times. The V call is TRBV12-3 or TRBV12-4, the J call TRBJ2-5; D is unclear. The CDR3 sequence is 14 residues long. V shed 3 bases and J shed 1 base, with 9 bases lying between them. In DNA form, the CDR3 reads TGTGCCAGCAGTTTGCAGCTGTTCCAAGAGACCCAGTACTTC. It specifies CASSLQLFQETQYF.

The V gene is TRBV12-3 or TRBV12-4, the J gene TRBJ2-3; either TRBD1 or TRBD2 may supply D (6 bases each). V was clipped by 2 bases and J by 4 bases, with 10 bases between them. The CDR3 spans 14 residues. CDR3 bases: TGTGCCAGCAGTTTAAGGGGGGTCCCAGATACGCAGTATTTT. Translated: CASSLRGVPDTQYF.

The gene calls are TRBV29-1 and TRBJ2-1; 7 bases align to TRBD2. CDR3 length: 16 residues. CDR1 and CDR2 from the germline V gene are SQVTM and ANQGSEA. V trimming: 0 bases; J trimming: 0 bases; junction bases outside the gene matches: 5. The DNA for the CDR3 is TGCAGCGTTGAAGAGTCGGGACTACTCTCCTACAATGAGCAGTTCTTC. Translation: CSVEESGLLSYNEQFF.

The chain employs TRBV9 and TRBJ2-7; tentative D call: TRBD1 (5 bases). The CDR3 is made up of 16 amino acids. Per germline, CDR1 SGDLS and CDR2 YYNGEE. V lost 0 bases and J lost 4, with 17 bases in between. CDR3 nucleotide sequence: TGTGCCAGCAGCGTAGCTGGGGCCGGAATGTGGTACGAGCAGTACTTC. Translation gives CASSVAGAGMWYEQYF.

Ten or more counts support this clonotype. The chain links TRBV27 to TRBJ1-1; D may be TRBD1 (6 bases). Germline V gene sequence: CDR1 MNHEY, CDR2 SMNVEV (reference sequence). V lost 4 bases, J lost 4 bases, and 19 bases lay in between. CDR3 length: 16 amino acids. CDR3 amino acids: CASSSNREGWTTEAFF. The CDR3 bases are TGTGCCAGCAGTTCTAACAGGGAGGGGTGGACCACTGAAGCTTTCTTT.

This clonotype was observed a few times. One end of the junction does not line up with germline, which may come from a read error. This chain uses TRBV7-2 with TRBJ2-1; D is perhaps TRBD2 (7 bases). Germline values: CDR1 SGHTA, CDR2 FQGNSA. This CDR3 has 12 residues. In DNA form, the CDR3 reads TGTGCCAGCAGCTTAGAGCGCGGGGGCCGGTACTTC. This translates into CASSLERGGRYF.

This clonotype was found a few times. The genes are TRBV6-6 and TRBJ2-5; TRBD1 agrees at 8 bases. Judging by the DNA end, TRBJ2-1 fits better; the J call may be wrong. CDR1 and CDR2 (germline): MNHNY, SVGAGI (reference sequence). The CDR3 contains 15 residues. CDR3 sequence: CASSYPGTGYNEQFF. The CDR3, as DNA: TGTGCCAGCAGTTACCCCGGGACAGGTTACAATGAGCAGTTCTTC.

Only a few counts were recorded for this clonotype. V gene TRBV12-3 or TRBV12-4 combines with J gene TRBJ1-4; possible D gene TRBD1, 5 bases. Between the trimmed V and J ends, which lost 3 bases and 10 bases, there was a span of 15 bases. This CDR3 contains 14 residues. The DNA of the CDR3 is TGTGCCAGCAGTTTTGATCGTTCAGGGAGAAAACTGTTTTTT. This translates into CASSFDRSGRKLFF.

This clonotype was seen only a few times. The gene calls are TRBV12-3 or TRBV12-4 and TRBJ1-1; D gene uncertain. This CDR3 comprises 14 residues. Trimming pared 3 bases from V and 9 bases from J, leaving 17 bases between. CDR3 in amino acids: CASSFVSSREKAFF. CDR3 DNA: TGTGCCAGCAGTTTCGTGAGTAGTCGGGAAAAAGCTTTCTTT.

The chain has TRBV10-3 and TRBJ2-1, with D tentatively TRBD1 (6 bases). The V and J ends lost 3 bases and 7 bases respectively, with 10 bases between them. The length of the CDR3 is 13 residues. Germline V lookup: CDR1 ENHRY, CDR2 SYGVKD. The CDR3 bases are TGTGCCATCAGTGATACAGGGATTAATGAGCAGTTCTTC. Its translation is CAISDTGINEQFF.

This clonotype was seen more than once but under ten times. The chain has TRBV6-1 and TRBJ2-7; 7 bases fit TRBD1. The junction had 11 bases not matched to a gene; V was cut back by 6 bases and J by 3 bases. This CDR3 comprises 15 residues. Germline CDR1 and CDR2: MNHNS and SASEGT. The CDR3, as DNA: TGTGCCAGCAGCGCCGGTGGACAGGCGGTCTACGAGCAGTACTTC. Protein: CASSAGGQAVYEQYF.

The gene calls are TRBV4-3 and TRBJ1-5, with unresolved D. V lost 0 bases and J lost 6, with 12 bases in between. In germline, CDR1 is LGHNA, CDR2 YSLEER. The CDR3 length is 15 residues. CDR3 protein: CASSQDRGTGQPQHF. The DNA for the CDR3 is TGCGCCAGCAGCCAAGATCGGGGAACGGGTCAGCCCCAGCATTTT.